This T cell receptor (beta chain) stems from a study of T cells in localized non-small cell lung cancer. The assay was immunoSEQ multiplex PCR, and TCRdb's table has in-frame clones only and misses some. The sample comprises around 78,000 clones, 80% of which are singletons, and 8% to 10% rests with the top ten. On this clone itself: Antigen: not known. Other DNA variants within this sample encode the same CDR3.

Overall study results and limits: Uninvolved adjacent lung had higher T cell clonality than tumor and all other tissues. For the top 100 tumor clones, a median about 50 also appeared in adjacent lung. Sequencing, confined to only one tumor region, leaves heterogeneity possible. Elevated circulating T cell density in blood was associated with longer overall survival.

CDR1 MGHDK and CDR2 SYGVNS come from the germline V gene. The CDR3 spans 18 residues. V gave up 4 bases and J gave up 2 bases; unmatched junction bases: 15. This rearrangement joins TRBV25-1 to TRBJ2-7; 9 nucleotides match TRBD1. The material was peripheral blood, obtained before any cancer treatment. This receptor was taken from an older female donor with stage I lung adenocarcinoma. CDR3 DNA sequence: TGTGCCAGCAGTGGACAGACAATTCAAACAGGGGGCCCCTACGAGCAGTACTTC. Its translation: CASSGQTIQTGGPYEQYF.